This T cell receptor (beta chain) was profiled in a study of blood T cell repertoires in COVID-19 (TCRdb year 2020). Regarding the study in general: Samples from collaborators originated in the United States, Italy and Spain and spanned both the acute and convalescent phases of COVID-19. Sample metadata almost always included a de-identified subject ID, COVID-19 status, age in years and sex. A freely available public database, intended as a resource for researchers studying the immune response to SARS-CoV-2, is where the repertoires were released. The prospective study material was composed of cDNA or gDNA derived from T cells, B-cell-depleted T cells, or PBMCs. Samples came from the ongoing ImmuneRACE study (first 160 participants) plus 1,254 subjects from 6 global collaborators. Where available, HLA class I and class II types were taken from metadata supplied by the sample provider and were not determined by assay-based typing. Deeply sampled blood TCRbeta repertoires from subjects exposed to, actively infected with, or recovered from COVID-19 were included in the dataset.

From its cysteine to its phenylalanine, the CDR3 spans 13 amino acids. The kept DNA is CDR3 alone, 39 bases in frame from the first base. The CDR1 and CDR2 encoded by the germline V gene are MGHDK and SYGVNS. The junction shows trimming of 6 bases on V and 10 bases on J, plus 16 bases between the germline ends. Worth noting for this clone: The antigen it binds to is not known. No much larger clone is present one base from it, and per-base qualities are unavailable.

Participants in the prospective study were enrolled through a virtual design, were aged roughly 18 to 90 years, and lived in 24 United States geographic areas. Cohort assignment in the prospective study relied on participant-reported clinical history from a screening survey and a study questionnaire. A participant counted as exposed if, within 2 weeks of entering the study, that participant had been in contact with someone who had a PCR-confirmed or clinician-diagnosed COVID-19 case. In the prospective study, mobile phlebotomists collected whole blood, serum and a nasopharyngeal or oropharyngeal swab from each participant. Additional blood draws and questionnaires over an approximately 2-month period could optionally be provided by prospective study participants. Before DNA extraction, prospective study blood samples were shipped either frozen or at room temperature. TCRbeta CDR3 regions were amplified from genomic DNA using the immunoSEQ Assay, a bias-controlled multiplex PCR. Per the source publication's procedure: The number of nucleated cells in each sample was estimated by amplification of reference gene primers within the assay. Sequence reads were collapsed and filtered to measure the absolute abundance of every unique TCRbeta CDR3 rearrangement. For each sample, productive Simpson clonality was calculated as the square root of Simpson's diversity index across productive rearrangements. TCRdb took over this immuneACCESS table, retaining in-frame rearrangements with V and J assigned. Such tables are incomplete; in checked studies, under half of the missing clones stem from an unresolved V gene, and the remainder is unexplained. V and J calls plus clone size are reproduced from that table; the DNA served to infer D and trimming. The sample records approximately 220,000 clones, around four fifths of which are singletons. The biggest ten clones account for nearly 5% of the sample.

The paper as a whole reports these results and caveats: The quantity of clinical and demographic metadata differed by source and by participant and was supplied without curation.

The specimen sequenced was PBMCs or T cells enriched from blood (not recorded which). The clonotype was recovered from a woman in her forties or fifties who had been exposed to COVID-19. The rearranged chain carries TRBV25-1 and TRBJ1-5; 6 matching bases give a weak D call of TRBD1. The CDR3 reads as follows: CASSVTGQGPQHF. The nucleotides are TGTGCCAGCAGCGTGACAGGTCAGGGACCCCAGCATTTT.